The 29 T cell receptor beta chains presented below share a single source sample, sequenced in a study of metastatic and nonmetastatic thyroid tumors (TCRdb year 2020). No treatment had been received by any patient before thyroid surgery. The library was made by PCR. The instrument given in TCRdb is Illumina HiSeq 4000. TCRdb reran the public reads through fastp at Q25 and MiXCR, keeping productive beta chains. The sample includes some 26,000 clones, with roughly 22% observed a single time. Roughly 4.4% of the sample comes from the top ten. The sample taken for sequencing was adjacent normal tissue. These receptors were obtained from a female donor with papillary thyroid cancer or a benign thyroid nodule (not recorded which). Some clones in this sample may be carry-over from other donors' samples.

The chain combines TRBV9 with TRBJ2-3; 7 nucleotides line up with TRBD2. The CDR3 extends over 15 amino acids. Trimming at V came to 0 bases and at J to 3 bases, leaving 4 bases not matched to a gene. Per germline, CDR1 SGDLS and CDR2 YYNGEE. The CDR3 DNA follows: TGTGCCAGCAGCGTAGACCCTAGCGGAACAGATACGCAGTATTTT. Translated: CASSVDPSGTDTQYF.

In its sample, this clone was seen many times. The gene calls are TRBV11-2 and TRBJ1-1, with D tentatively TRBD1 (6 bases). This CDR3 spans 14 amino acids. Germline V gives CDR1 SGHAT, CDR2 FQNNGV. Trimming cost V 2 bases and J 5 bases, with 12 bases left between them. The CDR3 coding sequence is TGTGCCAGCAGCTTACAGGGGATGGGGACTGAAGCTTTCTTT. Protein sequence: CASSLQGMGTEAFF.

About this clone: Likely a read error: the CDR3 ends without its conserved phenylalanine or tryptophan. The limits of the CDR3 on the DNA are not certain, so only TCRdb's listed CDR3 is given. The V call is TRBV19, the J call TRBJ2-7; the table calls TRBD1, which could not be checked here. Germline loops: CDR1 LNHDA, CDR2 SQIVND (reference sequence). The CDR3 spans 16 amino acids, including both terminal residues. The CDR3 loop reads CASSMGGEGASGEQDL.

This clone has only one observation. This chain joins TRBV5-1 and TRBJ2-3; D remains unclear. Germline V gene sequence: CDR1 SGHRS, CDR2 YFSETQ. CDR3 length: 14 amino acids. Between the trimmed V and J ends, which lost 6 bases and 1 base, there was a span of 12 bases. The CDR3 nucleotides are TGCGCCAGCATCCCCCCCTCGGGCACAGATACGCAGTATTTT. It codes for CASIPPSGTDTQYF.

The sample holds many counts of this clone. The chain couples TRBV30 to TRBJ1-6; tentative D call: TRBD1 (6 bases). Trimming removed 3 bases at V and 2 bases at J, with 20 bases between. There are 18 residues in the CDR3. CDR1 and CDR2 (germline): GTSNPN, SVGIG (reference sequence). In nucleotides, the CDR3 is TGTGCCTGGAGCATATCTACAGGGCGAGGACCCTATAATTCACCCCTCCACTTT. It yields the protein CAWSISTGRGPYNSPLHF.

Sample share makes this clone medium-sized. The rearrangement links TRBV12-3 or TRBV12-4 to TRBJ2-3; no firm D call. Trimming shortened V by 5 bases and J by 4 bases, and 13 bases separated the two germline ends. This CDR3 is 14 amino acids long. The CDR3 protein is CASSLGSSADTQYF. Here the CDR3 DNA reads TGTGCCAGCAGTCTGGGGTCGAGCGCAGATACGCAGTATTTT.

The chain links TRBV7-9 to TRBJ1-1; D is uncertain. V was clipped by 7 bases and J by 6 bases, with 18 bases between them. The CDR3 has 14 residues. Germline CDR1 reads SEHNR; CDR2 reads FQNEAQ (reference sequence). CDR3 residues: CASNLVWGRSEAFF. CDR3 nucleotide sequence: TGTGCCAGCAACCTGGTGTGGGGAAGGTCTGAAGCTTTCTTT.

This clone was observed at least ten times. In DNA, the CDR3 is TGTGCCAGCAGCGTAGCTGTGGGGAGTGATACGCAGTATTTT. Encoded protein: CASSVAVGSDTQYF. This chain connects TRBV9 to TRBJ2-3; D possibly corresponds to TRBD2 (5 bases). Germline lookup yields CDR1 SGDLS and CDR2 YYNGEE. This CDR3 comprises 14 residues. Between the trimmed V and J ends, which lost 0 bases and 6 bases, there was a span of 11 bases.

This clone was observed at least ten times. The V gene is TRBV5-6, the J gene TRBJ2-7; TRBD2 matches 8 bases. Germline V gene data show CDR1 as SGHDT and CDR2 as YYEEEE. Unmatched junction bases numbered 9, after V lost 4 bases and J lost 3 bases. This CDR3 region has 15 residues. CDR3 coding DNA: TGTGCCAGCAGCCGAGGCGCCGGGGGGGGCTACGAGCAGTACTTC. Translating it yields CASSRGAGGGYEQYF.

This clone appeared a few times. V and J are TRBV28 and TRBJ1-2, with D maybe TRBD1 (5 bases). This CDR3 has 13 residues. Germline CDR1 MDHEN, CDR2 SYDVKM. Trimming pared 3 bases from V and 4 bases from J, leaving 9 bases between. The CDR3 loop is CASSLAGSYGYTF. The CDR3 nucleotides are TGTGCCAGCAGTTTGGCAGGGAGCTATGGCTACACCTTC.

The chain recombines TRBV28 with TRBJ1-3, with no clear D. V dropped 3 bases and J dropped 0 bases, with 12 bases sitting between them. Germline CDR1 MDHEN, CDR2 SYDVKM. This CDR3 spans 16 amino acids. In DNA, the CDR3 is TGTGCCAGCAGTTTTGGCAGCCCAATCTCTGGAAACACCATATATTTT. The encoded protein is CASSFGSPISGNTIYF.

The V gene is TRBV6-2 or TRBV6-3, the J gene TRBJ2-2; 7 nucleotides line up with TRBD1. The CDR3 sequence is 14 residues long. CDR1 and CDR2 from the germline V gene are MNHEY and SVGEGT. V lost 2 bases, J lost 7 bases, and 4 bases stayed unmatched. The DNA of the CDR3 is TGTGCCAGCAGTTACAGGGGGCGGAACGGGGAGCTGTTTTTT. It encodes CASSYRGRNGELFF.

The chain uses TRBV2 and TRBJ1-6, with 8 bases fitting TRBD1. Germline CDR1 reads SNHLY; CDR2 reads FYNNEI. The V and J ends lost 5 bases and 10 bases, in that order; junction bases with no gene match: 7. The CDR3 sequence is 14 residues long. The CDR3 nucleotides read TGTGCCAGCAGTATTGACAGGGGAAGATCACCCCTCCACTTT. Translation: CASSIDRGRSPLHF. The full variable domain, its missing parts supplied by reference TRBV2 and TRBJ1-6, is EPEVTQTPSHQVTQMGQEVILRCVPISNHLYFYWYRQILGQKVEFLVSFYNNEISEKSEIFDDQFSVERPDGSNFTLKIRSTKLEDSAMYFCASSIDRGRSPLHFGNGTRLTVT.

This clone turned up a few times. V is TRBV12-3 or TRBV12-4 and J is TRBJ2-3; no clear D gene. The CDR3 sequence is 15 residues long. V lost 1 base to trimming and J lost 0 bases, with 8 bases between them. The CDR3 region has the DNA TGTGCCAGCAGTTTAGGACTGGCTAGCACAGATACGCAGTATTTT. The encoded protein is CASSLGLASTDTQYF.

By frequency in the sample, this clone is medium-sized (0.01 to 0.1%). The CDR3 is CASSRGLAGSYNEQFF. CDR3 in DNA: TGTGCCAGCAGTAGGGGGCTAGCGGGATCCTACAATGAGCAGTTCTTC. The V and J genes are TRBV12-3 or TRBV12-4 and TRBJ2-1, with 9 bases identical to TRBD2. Trimming at V came to 5 bases and at J to 1 base, leaving 6 bases not matched to a gene. This CDR3 is 16 amino acids long.

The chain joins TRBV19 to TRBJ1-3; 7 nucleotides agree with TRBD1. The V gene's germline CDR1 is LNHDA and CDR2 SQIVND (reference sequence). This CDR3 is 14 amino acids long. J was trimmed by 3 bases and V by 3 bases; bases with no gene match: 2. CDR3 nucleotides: TGTGCCAGTAGTATGGGACAGAATGGAAACACCATATATTTT. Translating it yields CASSMGQNGNTIYF.

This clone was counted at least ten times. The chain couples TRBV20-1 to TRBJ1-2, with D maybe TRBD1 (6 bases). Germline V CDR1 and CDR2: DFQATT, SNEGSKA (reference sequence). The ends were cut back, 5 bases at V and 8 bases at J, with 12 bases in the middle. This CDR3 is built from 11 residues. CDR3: CSAPGGQGYTF. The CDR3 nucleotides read TGCAGTGCTCCCGGGGGACAAGGCTACACCTTC.

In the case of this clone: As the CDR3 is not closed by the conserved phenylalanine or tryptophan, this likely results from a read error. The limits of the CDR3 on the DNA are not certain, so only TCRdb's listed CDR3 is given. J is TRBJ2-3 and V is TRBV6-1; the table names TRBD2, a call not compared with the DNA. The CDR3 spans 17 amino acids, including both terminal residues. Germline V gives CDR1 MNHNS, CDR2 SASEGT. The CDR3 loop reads CASMYGLAAREGDTHYI.

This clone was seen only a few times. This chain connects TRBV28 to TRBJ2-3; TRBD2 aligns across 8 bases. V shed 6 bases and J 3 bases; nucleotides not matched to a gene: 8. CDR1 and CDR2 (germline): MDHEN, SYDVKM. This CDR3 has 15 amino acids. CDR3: CASSPPSGLTDTQYF. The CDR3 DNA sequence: TGTGCCAGCAGCCCTCCTAGCGGGTTGACAGATACGCAGTATTTT.

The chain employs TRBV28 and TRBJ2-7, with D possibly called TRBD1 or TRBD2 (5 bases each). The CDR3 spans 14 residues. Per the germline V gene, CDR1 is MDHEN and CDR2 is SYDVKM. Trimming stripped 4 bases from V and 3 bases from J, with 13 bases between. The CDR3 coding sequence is TGTGCCAGCAGTTCGGGGCCAGCGATCTACGAGCAGTACTTC. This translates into CASSSGPAIYEQYF.

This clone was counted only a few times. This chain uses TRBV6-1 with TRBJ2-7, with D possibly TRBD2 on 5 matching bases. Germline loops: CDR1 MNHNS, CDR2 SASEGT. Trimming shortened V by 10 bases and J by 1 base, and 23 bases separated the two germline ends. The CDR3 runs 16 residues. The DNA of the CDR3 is TGTGCCACCCACCGGCATGGAGGCGCAAGGTCCTACGAGCAGTACTTC. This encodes CATHRHGGARSYEQYF.

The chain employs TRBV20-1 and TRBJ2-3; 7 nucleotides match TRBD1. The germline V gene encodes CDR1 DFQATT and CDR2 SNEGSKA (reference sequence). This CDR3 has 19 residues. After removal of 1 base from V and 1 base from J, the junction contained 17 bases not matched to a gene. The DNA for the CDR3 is TGCAGTGCTAGAGCGAGGGTGACAGGGCGTAGATTCCGCACAGATACGCAGTATTTT. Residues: CSARARVTGRRFRTDTQYF.

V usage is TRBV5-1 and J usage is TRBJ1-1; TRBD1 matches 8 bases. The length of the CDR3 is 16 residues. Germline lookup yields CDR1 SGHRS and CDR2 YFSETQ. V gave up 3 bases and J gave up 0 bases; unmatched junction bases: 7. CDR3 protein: CASSSQGARVNTEAFF. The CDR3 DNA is TGCGCCAGCAGCTCTCAGGGGGCGCGGGTGAACACTGAAGCTTTCTTT.

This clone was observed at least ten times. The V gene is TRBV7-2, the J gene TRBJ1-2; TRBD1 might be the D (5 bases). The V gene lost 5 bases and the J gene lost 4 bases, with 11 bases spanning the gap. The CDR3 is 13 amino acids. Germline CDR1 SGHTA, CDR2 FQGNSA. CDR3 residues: CASSKQRGYGYTF. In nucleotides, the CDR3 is TGTGCCAGCAGCAAACAAAGGGGCTATGGCTACACCTTC. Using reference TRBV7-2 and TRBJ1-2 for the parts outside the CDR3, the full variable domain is GAGVSQSPSNKVTEKGKDVELRCDPISGHTALYWYRQSLGQGLEFLIYFQGNSAPDKSGLPSDRFSAERTGGSVSTLTIQRTQQEDSAVYLCASSKQRGYGYTFGSGTRLTVV.

In DNA, the CDR3 is TGTGCCAGCAGTTTGGGTCCGTGTACTAGAGTCTTCAATGAGCAGTTCTTC. It is translated as CASSLGPCTRVFNEQFF. The chain links TRBV28 to TRBJ2-1, with a weak D call TRBD2 (5 bases). V lost 3 bases, J lost 6 bases, and 21 bases lay in between. The germline V gene has CDR1 MDHEN and CDR2 SYDVKM. The CDR3 is made up of 17 amino acids. The full variable domain, in which reference TRBV28 and TRBJ2-1 provide the parts outside the CDR3, is DVKVTQSSRYLVKRTGEKVFLECVQDMDHENMFWYRQDPGLGLRLIYFSYDVKMKEKGDIPEGYSVSREKKERFSLILESASTNQTSMYLCASSLGPCTRVFNEQFFGPGTRLTVL.

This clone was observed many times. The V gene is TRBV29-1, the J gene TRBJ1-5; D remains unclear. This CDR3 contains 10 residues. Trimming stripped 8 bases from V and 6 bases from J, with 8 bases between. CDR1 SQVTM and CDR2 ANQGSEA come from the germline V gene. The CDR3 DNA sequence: TGCAGCCCCTGGGGTCAGCCCCAGCATTTT. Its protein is CSPWGQPQHF.

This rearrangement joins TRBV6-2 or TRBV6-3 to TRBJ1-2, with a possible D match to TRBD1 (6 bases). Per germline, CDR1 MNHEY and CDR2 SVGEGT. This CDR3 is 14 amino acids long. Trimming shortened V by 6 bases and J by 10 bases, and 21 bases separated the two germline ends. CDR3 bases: TGTGCCAGCAGCCCGGACAGCTCCTCTGGTTTCTACACCTTC. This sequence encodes CASSPDSSSGFYTF.

In DNA, the CDR3 is TGTGCCAGTAGTTCACTCCGTGGCAGGAATAATTCACCCCTCCACTTT. Translation gives CASSSLRGRNNSPLHF. This chain links TRBV11-2 with TRBJ1-6; D ambiguous. V lost 9 bases, J lost 5 bases, and 20 bases lay in between. The CDR3 contains 16 residues. Germline values: CDR1 SGHAT, CDR2 FQNNGV.

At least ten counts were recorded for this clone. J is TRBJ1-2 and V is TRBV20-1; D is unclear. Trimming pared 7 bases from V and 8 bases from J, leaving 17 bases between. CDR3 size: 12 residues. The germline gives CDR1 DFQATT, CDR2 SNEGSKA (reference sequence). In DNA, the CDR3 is TGCAGTGGGAGATATCGGGAAGCAGGCTACACCTTC. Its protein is CSGRYREAGYTF.